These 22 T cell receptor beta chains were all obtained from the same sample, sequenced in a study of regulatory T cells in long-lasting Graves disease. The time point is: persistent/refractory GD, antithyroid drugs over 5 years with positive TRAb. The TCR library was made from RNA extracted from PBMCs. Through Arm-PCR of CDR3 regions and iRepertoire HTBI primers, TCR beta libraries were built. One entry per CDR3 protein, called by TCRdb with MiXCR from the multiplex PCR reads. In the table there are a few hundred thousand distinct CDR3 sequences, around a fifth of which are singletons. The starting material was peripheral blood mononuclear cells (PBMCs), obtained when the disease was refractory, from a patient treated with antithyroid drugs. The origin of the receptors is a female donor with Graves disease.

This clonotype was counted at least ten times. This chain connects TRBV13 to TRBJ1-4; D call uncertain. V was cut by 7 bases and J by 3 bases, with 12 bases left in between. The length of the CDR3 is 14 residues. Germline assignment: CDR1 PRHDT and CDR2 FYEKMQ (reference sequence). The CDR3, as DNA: TGTGCCAGCACCGCCGCAAGGTCTAATGAAAAACTGTTTTTT. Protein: CASTAARSNEKLFF.

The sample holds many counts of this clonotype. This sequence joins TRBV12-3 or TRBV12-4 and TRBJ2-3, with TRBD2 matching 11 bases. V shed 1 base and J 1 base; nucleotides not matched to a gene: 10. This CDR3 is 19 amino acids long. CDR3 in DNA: TGTGCCAGCAGTTTAGTCCCAGTCGCGACTAGCGGGGGCACAGATACGCAGTATTTT. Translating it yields CASSLVPVATSGGTDTQYF.

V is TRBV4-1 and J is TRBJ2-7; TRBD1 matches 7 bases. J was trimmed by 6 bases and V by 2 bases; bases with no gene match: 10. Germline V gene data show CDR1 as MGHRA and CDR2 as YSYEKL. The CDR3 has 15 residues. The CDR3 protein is CASSQSPQGSSEQYF. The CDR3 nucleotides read TGCGCCAGCAGCCAATCCCCACAGGGGTCCAGCGAGCAGTACTTC.

In DNA, the CDR3 is TGCAGTGCTAGAGACAAATTCGGCTCGTACCAAGAGACCCAGTACTTC. It specifies CSARDKFGSYQETQYF. This chain links TRBV20-1 with TRBJ2-5; D is undetermined. Germline lookup yields CDR1 DFQATT and CDR2 SNEGSKA (reference sequence). The CDR3 consists of 16 residues. The V end was cut by 0 bases, the J end by 0 bases, with 14 bases between.

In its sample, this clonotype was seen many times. CDR3 nucleotides: TGTGCCAGCAGCGCCACGAGATCCACCTATGGCTACACCTTC. It yields the protein CASSATRSTYGYTF. This chain joins TRBV11-1 and TRBJ1-2; D uncertain. In germline, CDR1 is SGHAT, CDR2 FQDESV (reference sequence). The CDR3 consists of 14 residues. V lost 5 bases and J 4 bases, leaving 14 bases between the germline ends.

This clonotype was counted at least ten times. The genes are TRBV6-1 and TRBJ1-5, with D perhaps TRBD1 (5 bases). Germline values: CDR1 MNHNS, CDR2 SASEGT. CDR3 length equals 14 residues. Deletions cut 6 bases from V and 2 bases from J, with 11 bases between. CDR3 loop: CASRNQGGNQPQHF. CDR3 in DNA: TGTGCCAGCAGAAATCAGGGAGGCAATCAGCCCCAGCATTTT.

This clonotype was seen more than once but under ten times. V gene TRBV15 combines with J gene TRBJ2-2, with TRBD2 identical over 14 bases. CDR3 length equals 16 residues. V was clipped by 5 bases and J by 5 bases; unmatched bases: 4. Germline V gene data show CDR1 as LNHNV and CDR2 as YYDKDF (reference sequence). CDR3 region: CATSPGTSGRTGELFF. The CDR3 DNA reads TGTGCCACCAGCCCCGGGACTAGCGGGAGAACCGGGGAGCTGTTTTTT. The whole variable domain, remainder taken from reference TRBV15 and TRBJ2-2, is DAMVIQNPRYQVTQFGKPVTLSCSQTLNHNVMYWYQQKSSQAPKLLFHYYDKDFNNEADTPDNFQSRRPNTSFCFLDIRSPGLGDTAMYLCATSPGTSGRTGELFFGEGSRLTVL.

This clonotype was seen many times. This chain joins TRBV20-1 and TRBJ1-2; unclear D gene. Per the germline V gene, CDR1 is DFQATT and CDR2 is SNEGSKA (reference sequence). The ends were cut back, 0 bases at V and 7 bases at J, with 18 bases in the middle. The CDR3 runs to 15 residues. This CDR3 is CSARDGQTMVAGYTF. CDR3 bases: TGCAGTGCTAGAGATGGGCAGACTATGGTCGCTGGCTACACCTTC.

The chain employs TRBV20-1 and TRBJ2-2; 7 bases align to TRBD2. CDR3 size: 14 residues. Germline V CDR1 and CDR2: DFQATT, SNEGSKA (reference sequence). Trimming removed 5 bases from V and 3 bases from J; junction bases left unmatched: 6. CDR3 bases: TGCAGTGCTCCTAGCGGAGACTACACCGGGGAGCTGTTTTTT. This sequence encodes CSAPSGDYTGELFF.

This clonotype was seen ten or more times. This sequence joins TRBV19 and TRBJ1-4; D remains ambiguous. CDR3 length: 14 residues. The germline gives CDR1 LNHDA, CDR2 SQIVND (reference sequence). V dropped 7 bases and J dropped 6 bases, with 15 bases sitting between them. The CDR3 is CASTTLGGDEKLFF. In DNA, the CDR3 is TGTGCCAGTACCACCTTAGGCGGGGATGAAAAACTGTTTTTT.

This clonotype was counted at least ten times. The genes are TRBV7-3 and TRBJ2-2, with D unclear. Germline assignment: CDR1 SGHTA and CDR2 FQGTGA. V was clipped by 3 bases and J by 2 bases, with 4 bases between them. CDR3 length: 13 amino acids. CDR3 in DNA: TGTGCCAGCAGCTTGTCTAACACCGGGGAGCTGTTTTTT. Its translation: CASSLSNTGELFF.

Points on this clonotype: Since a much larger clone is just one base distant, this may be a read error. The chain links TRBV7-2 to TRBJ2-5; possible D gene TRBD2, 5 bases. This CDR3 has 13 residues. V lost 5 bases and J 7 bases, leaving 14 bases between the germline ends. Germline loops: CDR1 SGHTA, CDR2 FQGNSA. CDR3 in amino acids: CASSRSGEGTQYF. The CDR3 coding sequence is TGTGCCAGCAGCAGAAGCGGAGAAGGGACCCAGTACTTC. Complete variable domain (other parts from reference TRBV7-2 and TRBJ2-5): GAGVSQSPSNKVTEKGKDVELRCDPISGHTALYWYRQSLGQGLEFLIYFQGNSAPDKSGLPSDRFSAERTGGSVSTLTIQRTQQEDSAVYLCASSRSGEGTQYFGPGTRLLVL.

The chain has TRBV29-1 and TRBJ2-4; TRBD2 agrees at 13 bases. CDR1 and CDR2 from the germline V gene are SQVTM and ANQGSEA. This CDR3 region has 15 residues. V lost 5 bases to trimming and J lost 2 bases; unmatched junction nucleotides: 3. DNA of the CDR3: TGCAGCGTTTGGACTAGCGGGAGTACCAAAAACATTCAGTACTTC. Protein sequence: CSVWTSGSTKNIQYF.

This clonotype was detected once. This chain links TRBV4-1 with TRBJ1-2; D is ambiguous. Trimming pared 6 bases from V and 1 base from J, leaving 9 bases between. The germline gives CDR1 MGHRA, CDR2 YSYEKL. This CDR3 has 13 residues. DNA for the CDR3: TGCGCCAGCAGTGGGCACGGTAACTATGGCTACACCTTC. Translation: CASSGHGNYGYTF.

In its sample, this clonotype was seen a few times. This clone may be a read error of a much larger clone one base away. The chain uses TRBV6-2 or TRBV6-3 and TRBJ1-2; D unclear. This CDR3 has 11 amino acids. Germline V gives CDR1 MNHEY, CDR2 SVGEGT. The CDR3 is CASRANYGHTF. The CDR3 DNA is TGTGCCAGCAGGGCCAACTATGGCCACACCTTC.

CDR3 loop: CATSRAFGGAPYEQYF. The CDR3, as DNA: TGTGCCACCAGCAGGGCTTTCGGGGGGGCTCCCTACGAGCAGTACTTC. This chain uses TRBV15 with TRBJ2-7, with 8 nucleotides matching TRBD2. Trimming at V came to 3 bases and at J to 2 bases, leaving 9 bases not matched to a gene. CDR3 length equals 16 residues. Germline V gene lookup returns CDR1 LNHNV and CDR2 YYDKDF (reference sequence).

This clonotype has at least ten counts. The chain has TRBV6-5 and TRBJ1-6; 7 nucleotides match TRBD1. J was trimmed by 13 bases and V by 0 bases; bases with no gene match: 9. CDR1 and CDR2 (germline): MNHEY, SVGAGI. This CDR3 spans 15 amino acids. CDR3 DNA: TGTGCCAGCAGTTACTCGTCCACAGGGGCGCCGCCCCTCCACTTT. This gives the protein CASSYSSTGAPPLHF.

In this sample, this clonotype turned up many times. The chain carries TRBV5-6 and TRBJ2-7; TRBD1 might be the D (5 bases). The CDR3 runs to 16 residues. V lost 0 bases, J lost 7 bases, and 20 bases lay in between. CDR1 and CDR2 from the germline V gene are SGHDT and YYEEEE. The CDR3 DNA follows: TGTGCCAGCAGCTTGGAAGGTGGGGCCCCAGAGAAGGAGCAGTACTTC. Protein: CASSLEGGAPEKEQYF. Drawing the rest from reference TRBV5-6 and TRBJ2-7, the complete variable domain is DAGVTQSPTHLIKTRGQQVTLRCSPKSGHDTVSWYQQALGQGPQFIFQYYEEEERQRGNFPDRFSGHQFPNYSSELNVNALLLGDSALYLCASSLEGGAPEKEQYFGPGTRLTVT.

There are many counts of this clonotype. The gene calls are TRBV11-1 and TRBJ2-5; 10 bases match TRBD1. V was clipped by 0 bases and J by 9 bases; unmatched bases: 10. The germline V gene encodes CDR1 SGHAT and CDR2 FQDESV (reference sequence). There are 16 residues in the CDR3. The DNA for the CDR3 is TGTGCCAGCAGCTTAGCGGCGACAGGGGGCTTCGGAGCCCAGTACTTC. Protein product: CASSLAATGGFGAQYF.

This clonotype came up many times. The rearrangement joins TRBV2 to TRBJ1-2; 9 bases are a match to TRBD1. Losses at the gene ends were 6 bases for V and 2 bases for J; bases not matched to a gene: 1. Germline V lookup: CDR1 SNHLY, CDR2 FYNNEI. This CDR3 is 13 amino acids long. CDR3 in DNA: TGTGCCAGCAGCGGGACAGGGAACTATGGCTACACCTTC. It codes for CASSGTGNYGYTF. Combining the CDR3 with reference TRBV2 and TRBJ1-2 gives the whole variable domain EPEVTQTPSHQVTQMGQEVILRCVPISNHLYFYWYRQILGQKVEFLVSFYNNEISEKSEIFDDQFSVERPDGSNFTLKIRSTKLEDSAMYFCASSGTGNYGYTFGSGTRLTVV.

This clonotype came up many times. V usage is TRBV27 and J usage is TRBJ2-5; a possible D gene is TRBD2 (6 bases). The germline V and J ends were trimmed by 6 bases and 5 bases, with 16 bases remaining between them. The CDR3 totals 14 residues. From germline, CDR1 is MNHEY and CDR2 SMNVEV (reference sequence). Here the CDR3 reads CASRGTWLGETQYF. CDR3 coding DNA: TGTGCCAGCAGGGGGACTTGGTTGGGGGAGACCCAGTACTTC.

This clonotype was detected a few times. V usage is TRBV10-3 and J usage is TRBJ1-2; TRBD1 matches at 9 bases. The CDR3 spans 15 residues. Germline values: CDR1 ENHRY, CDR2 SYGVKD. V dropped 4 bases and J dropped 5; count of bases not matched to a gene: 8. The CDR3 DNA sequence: TGTGCCATCAGTGTCCCGGACAGGGGAGGTTATGGCTACACCTTC. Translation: CAISVPDRGGYGYTF.